The 24 T cell receptor beta chains given below trace back to one sample, sequenced in a study of blood T cell repertoires in COVID-19. Some clones are missing from TCRdb's copy, which holds only in-frame ones; the method was immunoSEQ multiplex PCR. The table shows approximately 96,000 clones, with approximately 81% occurring only once. Source material: peripheral blood. These receptors were collected from an elderly woman with acute or convalescent COVID-19.

This rearrangement joins TRBV2 to TRBJ2-7; 9 bases are shared with TRBD1. The CDR3 is 15 amino acids. V lost 3 bases, J lost 1 base, and 4 bases stayed unmatched. Germline V lookup: CDR1 SNHLY, CDR2 FYNNEI. CDR3 sequence (DNA): TGTGCCAGCAGTGACCCCGGGACAGGGTCCTACGAGCAGTACGTC. Translating it yields CASSDPGTGSYEQYV.

The V gene is TRBV5-4, the J gene TRBJ2-2, with 10 positions matching TRBD2. The CDR3 runs 16 residues. With 4 bases clipped from V and 2 bases from J, the junction kept 5 bases outside the gene matches. Germline lookup yields CDR1 SGHNT and CDR2 YYREEE (reference sequence). CDR3 bases: TGTGCCAGCAGCCGTATACTAGCGGGAAACACCGGGGAGCTGTTTTTT. As protein: CASSRILAGNTGELFF.

The chain employs TRBV5-3 and TRBJ1-5; D uncertain. TRBV5-3 is assigned to the ORF class and has an uncertain function. Trimming removed 8 bases at V and 1 base at J, with 13 bases between. The CDR3 consists of 14 residues. CDR3 sequence: CASRGCGSNQPQHF. The CDR3 bases are TGTGCCAGTCGCGGTTGCGGAAGCAATCAGCCCCAGCATTTT.

The V gene is TRBV27, the J gene TRBJ2-7; weak D call: TRBD1 (6 bases). The V end was cut by 0 bases, the J end by 5 bases, with 11 bases between. Germline CDR1 reads MNHEY; CDR2 reads SMNVEV (reference sequence). The CDR3 extends over 14 amino acids. The CDR3 DNA sequence: TGTGCCAGCAGTTTATCGACAGGACGGGACGAGCAGTACTTC. Its protein is CASSLSTGRDEQYF.

V usage is TRBV5-4 and J usage is TRBJ1-3, with a possible D match to TRBD1 (6 bases). Trimming took off 4 bases at V and 0 bases at J, with 14 bases between the two ends. This CDR3 is 16 amino acids long. Germline V CDR1 and CDR2: SGHNT, YYREEE (reference sequence). CDR3 sequence (DNA): TGTGCCAGCAGCCGTCCGGGGGGCGGCTCTGGAAACACCATATATTTT. This translates into CASSRPGGGSGNTIYF.

The gene calls are TRBV5-1 and TRBJ2-7; 9 nucleotides match TRBD1. V was pared by 4 bases and J by 3 bases, with 5 bases of the junction left unmatched. The CDR3 covers 14 residues. Germline V gene sequence: CDR1 SGHRS, CDR2 YFSETQ. Here the CDR3 DNA reads TGCGCCAGCAGCGTGGGACAGGGAGGCTACGAGCAGTACTTC. Residues: CASSVGQGGYEQYF.

This chain uses TRBV6-6 with TRBJ2-1, with 10 bases fitting TRBD2. The CDR3 sequence is 15 residues long. Looked up from germline, CDR1 is MNHNY and CDR2 is SVGAGI (reference sequence). The ends lost 0 bases at V and 8 bases at J; junction bases unmatched: 4. CDR3 residues: CASSYSEAGGYEQFF. The CDR3 coding sequence is TGTGCCAGCAGTTACTCTGAAGCGGGGGGGTATGAGCAGTTCTTC.

This chain links TRBV28 with TRBJ1-3; D gene unclear. This CDR3 is built from 15 residues. Per germline, CDR1 MDHEN and CDR2 SYDVKM. Trimming removed 7 bases at V and 0 bases at J, with 13 bases between. The CDR3 DNA sequence: TGTGCCAGCACACTTGCGGGCAGCTCTGGAAACACCATATATTTT. Its protein product is CASTLAGSSGNTIYF.

The V call is TRBV5-1, the J call TRBJ2-1; 15 bases are shared with TRBD2. The germline gives CDR1 SGHRS, CDR2 YFSETQ. Losses at the gene ends were 4 bases for V and 4 bases for J; bases not matched to a gene: 3. The CDR3 runs to 16 residues. CDR3: CASSRGTSGGYNEQFF. The CDR3 nucleotides read TGCGCCAGCAGCCGAGGGACTAGCGGGGGGTACAATGAGCAGTTCTTC.

CDR3 protein: CASSFSPSQSYEQYF. The CDR3 DNA reads TGCGCCAGCAGCTTTTCCCCCTCCCAGTCCTACGAGCAGTACTTC. This chain connects TRBV5-1 to TRBJ2-7; D unclear. Trimming removed 2 bases from V and 1 base from J, with 13 bases in between. This CDR3 spans 15 amino acids. Looked up from germline, CDR1 is SGHRS and CDR2 is YFSETQ.

This rearrangement joins TRBV28 to TRBJ2-3; D is possibly TRBD2 (5 bases). V dropped 7 bases and J dropped 11 bases, with 16 bases sitting between them. CDR1 is MDHEN, CDR2 SYDVKM, per germline. The CDR3 runs 12 residues. The CDR3 bases are TGTGCCAGCACCAAAACCGGGATTGGGCAGTATTTT. It specifies CASTKTGIGQYF.

The chain employs TRBV6-2 or TRBV6-3 and TRBJ1-5, with 9 bases fitting TRBD1. CDR1 is MNHEY, CDR2 SVGEGT, per germline. Unmatched junction bases numbered 6, after V lost 5 bases and J lost 4 bases. The CDR3 is 15 amino acids. The CDR3: CASSGQGNWNQPQHF. As DNA, the CDR3 is TGTGCCAGCAGTGGACAGGGGAATTGGAATCAGCCCCAGCATTTT.

This clone came up a few times. The chain recombines TRBV5-1 with TRBJ1-3; the D gene is possibly TRBD1 (6 bases). Trimming cost V 3 bases and J 2 bases, with 9 bases left between them. Germline CDR1 reads SGHRS; CDR2 reads YFSETQ. The CDR3 contains 14 residues. In nucleotides, the CDR3 is TGCGCCAGCAGCTCGGGGGGGCCTGGAAACACCATATATTTT. Amino acids: CASSSGGPGNTIYF.

In this sample, this clone turned up a few times. The gene calls are TRBV19 and TRBJ2-1, with TRBD2 matching 11 bases. The trim removed 5 bases at V and 9 bases at J, leaving 9 bases unmatched. Germline-derived CDR1 and CDR2 are LNHDA and SQIVND (reference sequence). The CDR3 has 15 amino acids. CDR3 in amino acids: CASSPGTSGQREQFF. As DNA, the CDR3 is TGTGCCAGTAGTCCAGGGACTAGCGGACAACGTGAGCAGTTCTTC.

This rearrangement joins TRBV7-3 to TRBJ2-6; 9 positions match TRBD1. V was pared by 3 bases and J by 2 bases, with 11 bases of the junction left unmatched. The CDR3 is made up of 19 amino acids. Germline CDR1 and CDR2: SGHTA and FQGTGA. CDR3 sequence: CASSLVPTRQGAGANVLTF. The CDR3 DNA reads as TGTGCCAGCAGCTTGGTCCCTACTCGACAGGGGGCTGGGGCCAACGTCCTGACTTTC.

The V call is TRBV28, the J call TRBJ1-5; TRBD1 aligns across 7 bases. CDR1 and CDR2 from the germline V gene are MDHEN and SYDVKM. This CDR3 comprises 19 residues. V lost 6 bases to trimming and J lost 1 base; unmatched junction nucleotides: 18. Here the CDR3 DNA reads TGTGCCAGCAGATATACATCCTTAAGGGGGCCGGTGAGCAATCAGCCCCAGCATTTT. As protein: CASRYTSLRGPVSNQPQHF. Full variable domain (missing parts from reference TRBV28 and TRBJ1-5): DVKVTQSSRYLVKRTGEKVFLECVQDMDHENMFWYRQDPGLGLRLIYFSYDVKMKEKGDIPEGYSVSREKKERFSLILESASTNQTSMYLCASRYTSLRGPVSNQPQHFGDGTRLSIL.

The chain is built from TRBV5-8 and TRBJ1-6; possible D gene TRBD1, 6 bases. Trimming pared 0 bases from V and 5 bases from J, leaving 15 bases between. The CDR3 loop spans 17 amino acids. Germline-derived CDR1 and CDR2 are SGHTS and YDEGEE. The CDR3 DNA is TGTGCCAGCAGCTTGGCCCTCACAGGGTTTGATAATTCACCCCTCCACTTT. Translation gives CASSLALTGFDNSPLHF.

The chain combines TRBV6-6 with TRBJ1-3, with TRBD1 as a possible D gene (6 bases). Trimming pared 7 bases from V and 8 bases from J, leaving 18 bases between. The germline V gene encodes CDR1 MNHNY and CDR2 SVGAGI (reference sequence). This CDR3 contains 14 residues. CDR3 residues: CASNSGQYDDTIYF. In DNA form, the CDR3 reads TGTGCCAGCAACTCCGGACAGTACGACGACACCATATATTTT.

This clone was recorded only once. This chain uses TRBV10-2 with TRBJ1-5; TRBD1 matches 8 bases. CDR3 length: 13 residues. CDR1 and CDR2 (germline): WSHSY, SAAADI. Trimming took 3 bases from V and 7 from J; bases not matched to a gene: 2. CDR3 in amino acids: CASSDRGPQPQHF. The DNA of the CDR3 is TGCGCCAGCAGTGACAGGGGGCCACAGCCCCAGCATTTT.

The genes are TRBV2 and TRBJ2-3; 9 positions agree with TRBD2. V lost 5 bases and J lost 3; bases outside the gene matches: 3. The CDR3 contains 14 residues. Germline CDR1 reads SNHLY; CDR2 reads FYNNEI. CDR3 region: CASSSLAGTDTQYF. The CDR3 DNA follows: TGTGCCAGCAGTAGTCTAGCGGGGACAGATACGCAGTATTTT.

This clone was detected only once. V gene TRBV2 combines with J gene TRBJ1-2, with unresolved D. Per the germline V gene, CDR1 is SNHLY and CDR2 is FYNNEI. There are 13 residues in the CDR3. The V end was cut by 3 bases, the J end by 4 bases, with 9 bases between. CDR3 amino acids: CASSEQTGYGYTF. The CDR3 DNA follows: TGTGCCAGCAGTGAGCAGACGGGCTATGGCTACACCTTC.

The V and J genes are TRBV3-1 (or the pseudogene TRBV3-2) and TRBJ1-4; D might be TRBD1 (5 bases). CDR3 length: 17 residues. CDR1 LGHDT and CDR2 YNNKEL come from the germline V gene (reference sequence). V was shortened by 5 bases and J by 10 bases, with 26 bases between the two germline ends. CDR3 residues: CASSYYGSLGTDGKLFF. DNA of the CDR3: TGTGCCAGCAGCTATTATGGGAGTTTGGGGACTGACGGAAAACTGTTTTTT.

The chain has TRBV2 and TRBJ1-6; 9 bases match TRBD1. With V trimmed by 6 bases and J by 14 bases, 11 bases remained unmatched. The CDR3 runs to 14 residues. Germline V gene data show CDR1 as SNHLY and CDR2 as FYNNEI. Written as DNA, the CDR3 is TGTGCCAGCAGAGCGGGACAGGGTAATTGGGCCCTCCACTTT. It encodes CASRAGQGNWALHF.

The chain carries TRBV5-1 and TRBJ1-1; tentatively, D is TRBD1 (5 bases). Germline V lookup: CDR1 SGHRS, CDR2 YFSETQ. Trimming shortened V by 4 bases and J by 5 bases, and 18 bases separated the two germline ends. The CDR3 has 15 residues. CDR3 loop: CASSVRTGPGTEAFF. Written as DNA, the CDR3 is TGCGCCAGCAGCGTTAGGACCGGCCCAGGGACTGAAGCTTTCTTT.